These 28 T cell receptor beta chains came from one sample sequenced in a study of shared clonotypes between healthy human individuals. The repertoire was sequenced with immunoSEQ multiplex PCR; TCRdb's copy has only in-frame clones and lacks some. The sample records over a million clones, over 95% being singletons. Sample: naive CD4+ T cells sorted from blood. Sample subset: CD45RA+ positively selected. Receptors originate from a man aged 30 to 39 in good health.

The J gene is TRBJ2-1, the V gene TRBV18; TRBD2 is a possible D gene (5 bases). CDR1 is KGHSH and CDR2 is LQKENI in the germline V gene. This CDR3 has 15 amino acids. V was shortened by 2 bases and J by 5 bases, with 13 bases between the two germline ends. CDR3 amino acids: CASSPGRAGNNEQFF. CDR3 in DNA: TGTGCCAGCTCACCAGGGCGGGCGGGTAACAATGAGCAGTTCTTC. Full variable domain (remainder filled in from reference TRBV18 and TRBJ2-1): NAGVMQNPRHLVRRRGQEARLRCSPMKGHSHVYWYRQLPEEGLKFMVYLQKENIIDESGMPKERFSAEFPKEGPSILRIQQVVRGDSAAYFCASSPGRAGNNEQFFGPGTRLTVL.

The chain combines TRBV27 with TRBJ2-7; TRBD2 aligns across 13 bases. V lost 0 bases and J lost 2; bases outside the gene matches: 10. Germline CDR1 reads MNHEY; CDR2 reads SMNVEV (reference sequence). The CDR3 contains 19 residues. DNA of the CDR3: TGTGCCAGCAGTTTATCGAAACTAGCGGGAGGGCCTATCACCTACGAGCAGTACTTC. Translation gives CASSLSKLAGGPITYEQYF.

The chain links TRBV28 to TRBJ1-1, with D possibly matching TRBD1 (5 bases). Germline V CDR1 and CDR2: MDHEN, SYDVKM. This CDR3 contains 12 residues. With 4 bases removed from V and 11 bases from J, the gap between germline ends came to 14 bases. The CDR3 region is CASSSGIFGAFF. The DNA of the CDR3 is TGTGCCAGCAGTTCAGGGATATTTGGCGCTTTCTTT.

The CDR3 spells CASSSLAGTGFFYEQYF. CDR3 DNA sequence: TGCGCCAGCAGCTCGCTGGCCGGGACAGGGTTCTTTTACGAGCAGTACTTC. The chain carries TRBV5-1 and TRBJ2-7; 9 bases align to TRBD1. Germline V gene data show CDR1 as SGHRS and CDR2 as YFSETQ. The CDR3 consists of 17 residues. The ends lost 3 bases at V and 4 bases at J; junction bases unmatched: 14.

This chain uses TRBV27 with TRBJ1-1, with D perhaps matching TRBD1 (5 bases). The CDR3 has 15 amino acids. In germline, CDR1 is MNHEY, CDR2 SMNVEV (reference sequence). The germline V and J ends were trimmed by 2 bases and 0 bases, with 10 bases remaining between them. CDR3 nucleotides: TGTGCCAGCAGTTTACTTGCAGGGATGAACACTGAAGCTTTCTTT. It translates to CASSLLAGMNTEAFF.

The chain carries TRBV18 and TRBJ2-2, with D possibly matching TRBD1 (5 bases). The CDR3 is 15 residues long. Trimming shortened V by 4 bases and J by 4 bases, and 13 bases separated the two germline ends. The germline V gene has CDR1 KGHSH and CDR2 LQKENI. This chain's CDR3 is CASSRMDTPTGELFF. Here the CDR3 DNA reads TGTGCCAGCTCACGGATGGACACGCCCACCGGGGAGCTGTTTTTT.

In its sample, this clone was seen once. The chain is built from TRBV28 and TRBJ2-5; either TRBD1 or TRBD2 may fit D (5 bases each). V shed 2 bases and J shed 5 bases, with 12 bases lying between them. The CDR3 spans 14 residues. CDR1 and CDR2 (germline): MDHEN, SYDVKM. This chain's CDR3 is CASSLQGPQETQYF. The CDR3 coding sequence is TGTGCCAGCAGTTTACAGGGACCACAGGAGACCCAGTACTTC. Combining the CDR3 with reference TRBV28 and TRBJ2-5 gives the whole variable domain DVKVTQSSRYLVKRTGEKVFLECVQDMDHENMFWYRQDPGLGLRLIYFSYDVKMKEKGDIPEGYSVSREKKERFSLILESASTNQTSMYLCASSLQGPQETQYFGPGTRLLVL.

As to this clone: The identical CDR3 is also encoded by other nucleotide sequences in the sample. The chain uses TRBV9 and TRBJ1-5, with D perhaps matching TRBD1 (5 bases). The CDR3 has 14 amino acids. Germline lookup yields CDR1 SGDLS and CDR2 YYNGEE. V dropped 0 bases and J dropped 4 bases, with 8 bases sitting between them. The CDR3 DNA reads as TGTGCCAGCAGCGTAGGGAGGGGAAATCAGCCCCAGCATTTT. Its protein product is CASSVGRGNQPQHF.

The chain joins TRBV10-3 to TRBJ1-3, with D unclear. CDR1 and CDR2 (germline): ENHRY, SYGVKD. Trimming removed 2 bases at V and 2 bases at J, with 13 bases between. The CDR3 loop spans 16 amino acids. Here the CDR3 DNA reads TGTGCCATCAGTGAGCCCACCCGACAAACTGGAAACACCATATATTTT. Its protein is CAISEPTRQTGNTIYF.

As regards this clone: Other DNA sequences within the sample encode an identical CDR3. J is TRBJ1-3 and V is TRBV18, with D perhaps matching TRBD1 (5 bases). Germline V gene sequence: CDR1 KGHSH, CDR2 LQKENI. V was pared by 0 bases and J by 4 bases, with 10 bases between. This CDR3 is built from 15 residues. The CDR3: CASSPPGRGGNTIYF. CDR3 nucleotides: TGTGCCAGCTCACCACCGGGAAGGGGAGGAAACACCATATATTTT.

V and J are TRBV5-4 and TRBJ2-6; D is tentatively TRBD1 or TRBD2 (5 bases each). Germline loops: CDR1 SGHNT, CDR2 YYREEE (reference sequence). V lost 7 bases, J lost 1 base, and 12 bases lay in between. This CDR3 has 15 residues. The CDR3 nucleotides are TGTGCCAGCGCGTGGGGACGGTCTGGGGCCAACGTCCTGACTTTC. Translated: CASAWGRSGANVLTF.

V gene TRBV18 combines with J gene TRBJ2-5; 8 nucleotides line up with TRBD2. CDR1 and CDR2 (germline): KGHSH, LQKENI. The CDR3 contains 16 residues. The J segment lost 1 base and the V segment lost 5 bases, leaving 9 bases of the junction unmatched. The CDR3, as DNA: TGTGCCAGCTCAACATTAGCGGGAACCTCCCAAGAGACCCAGTACTTC. It translates to CASSTLAGTSQETQYF.

The chain has TRBV18 and TRBJ1-5, with D possibly TRBD1 on 5 matching bases. CDR3 size: 15 residues. Germline V gives CDR1 KGHSH, CDR2 LQKENI. V gave up 1 base and J gave up 9 bases, with 16 bases separating them. In DNA form, the CDR3 reads TGTGCCAGCTCACCACGTCAGGAGGGGTCAATGCCCCAGCATTTT. This translates into CASSPRQEGSMPQHF. Full variable domain (outside the CDR3, taken from reference TRBV18 and TRBJ1-5): NAGVMQNPRHLVRRRGQEARLRCSPMKGHSHVYWYRQLPEEGLKFMVYLQKENIIDESGMPKERFSAEFPKEGPSILRIQQVVRGDSAAYFCASSPRQEGSMPQHFGDGTRLSIL.

This chain connects TRBV7-9 to TRBJ1-4, with 7 nucleotides matching TRBD1. V trimming: 5 bases; J trimming: 5 bases; junction bases outside the gene matches: 20. The CDR3 is 19 residues long. Germline-derived CDR1 and CDR2 are SEHNR and FQNEAQ (reference sequence). DNA for the CDR3: TGTGCCAGCAGCCGCCGAACCGGGACAGCCCTAGATAACAATGAAAAACTGTTTTTT. Translation: CASSRRTGTALDNNEKLFF.

In this sample, this clone turned up once. J is TRBJ2-1 and V is TRBV5-4; tentatively, D is TRBD2 (5 bases). Germline CDR1 is SGHNT and CDR2 is YYREEE (reference sequence). CDR3 size: 15 residues. V lost 5 bases to trimming and J lost 5 bases, with 17 bases between them. The CDR3 here is CASSFGRPGDNEQFF. The CDR3, as DNA: TGTGCCAGCAGTTTTGGACGCCCCGGGGACAATGAGCAGTTCTTC. Full variable domain (remainder filled in from reference TRBV5-4 and TRBJ2-1): ETGVTQSPTHLIKTRGQQVTLRCSSQSGHNTVSWYQQALGQGPQFIFQYYREEENGRGNFPPRFSGLQFPNYSSELNVNALELDDSALYLCASSFGRPGDNEQFFGPGTRLTVL.

About this clone itself: A read error may account for a junction end that differs from germline. The rearrangement links TRBV7-7 to TRBJ2-2, with TRBD2 matching 7 bases. The CDR3 runs 19 residues. Germline V gene lookup returns CDR1 SSHAT and CDR2 FNYEAQ (reference sequence). DNA of the CDR3: TGTGCTAGCAGCTTAGCGGGTTGGGCTAGCGGAACGAACACCGGGGAGCTGTTTTTT. Translated: CASSLAGWASGTNTGELFF.

The chain uses TRBV15 and TRBJ1-5, with TRBD1 matching 10 bases. V lost 5 bases to trimming and J lost 4 bases; unmatched junction nucleotides: 14. The CDR3 runs 18 residues. The germline V gene encodes CDR1 LNHNV and CDR2 YYDKDF (reference sequence). The CDR3: CATSSRDRGSLPNQPQHF. Written as DNA, the CDR3 is TGTGCCACCAGCTCCCGGGACAGGGGATCTCTACCTAATCAGCCCCAGCATTTT.

V gene TRBV5-6 combines with J gene TRBJ1-1; D not resolved. The CDR3 loop spans 12 amino acids. V dropped 1 base and J dropped 7 bases, with 8 bases sitting between them. The V gene's germline CDR1 is SGHDT and CDR2 YYEEEE. The CDR3 DNA is TGTGCCAGCAGCTTGACAGCCTTTGAAGCTTTCTTT. As protein: CASSLTAFEAFF. The full variable domain, completed using reference TRBV5-6 and TRBJ1-1, is DAGVTQSPTHLIKTRGQQVTLRCSPKSGHDTVSWYQQALGQGPQFIFQYYEEEERQRGNFPDRFSGHQFPNYSSELNVNALLLGDSALYLCASSLTAFEAFFGQGTRLTVV.

The genes are TRBV7-2 and TRBJ2-3; D possibly corresponds to TRBD1 (5 bases). Germline lookup yields CDR1 SGHTA and CDR2 FQGNSA. V dropped 3 bases and J dropped 5 bases, with 18 bases sitting between them. CDR3 length: 16 amino acids. CDR3 in DNA: TGTGCCAGCAGCTTGGAAGGGGCAAGAATGGGAGATACGCAGTATTTT. Translated, it gives CASSLEGARMGDTQYF.

The gene calls are TRBV10-3 and TRBJ2-7; tentative D call: TRBD1 (6 bases). With 8 bases removed from V and 5 bases from J, the gap between germline ends came to 16 bases. Looked up from germline, CDR1 is ENHRY and CDR2 is SYGVKD. There are 13 residues in the CDR3. The CDR3 here is CAIATGFLHEQYF. Here the CDR3 DNA reads TGTGCCATCGCAACAGGGTTTCTCCACGAGCAGTACTTC.

V and J are TRBV11-2 and TRBJ1-4; 10 nucleotides agree with TRBD1. Germline V gives CDR1 SGHAT, CDR2 FQNNGV. J was trimmed by 8 bases and V by 5 bases; bases with no gene match: 8. The length of the CDR3 is 15 residues. The CDR3 here is CASSVRQGAGEKLFF. The CDR3 DNA reads as TGTGCCAGCAGCGTCAGACAGGGGGCGGGGGAAAAACTGTTTTTT.

The chain links TRBV25-1 to TRBJ1-3; D unclear. Germline V gene lookup returns CDR1 MGHDK and CDR2 SYGVNS. V was pared by 6 bases and J by 0 bases, with 12 bases between. The CDR3 spans 15 residues. As DNA, the CDR3 is TGTGCCAGCAGCTCGGACTCCCGCTCTGGAAACACCATATATTTT. This sequence encodes CASSSDSRSGNTIYF.

The rearrangement uses TRBV2 and TRBJ2-3, with D perhaps matching TRBD2 (6 bases). The CDR3 loop spans 14 amino acids. V lost 2 bases to trimming and J lost 8 bases, with 14 bases between them. CDR1 and CDR2 from the germline V gene are SNHLY and FYNNEI. The CDR3 region is CASSETGVAGTQYF. The DNA for the CDR3 is TGTGCCAGCAGTGAAACGGGAGTTGCGGGTACGCAGTATTTT.

This clone was counted once. DNA of the CDR3: TGCGCCAGCAGCTTGGAGCATACTGGGGCCAACGTCCTGACTTTC. As protein: CASSLEHTGANVLTF. This chain uses TRBV5-1 with TRBJ2-6; D remains ambiguous. Germline CDR1 is SGHRS and CDR2 is YFSETQ. The V end lost 0 bases, the J end lost 2 bases, and 6 bases lay between the germline ends. The CDR3 contains 15 residues.

The V and J genes are TRBV7-3 and TRBJ2-1; 8 bases line up with TRBD2. The CDR3 extends over 18 amino acids. The junction had 9 bases not matched to a gene; V was cut back by 1 base and J by 1 base. Germline CDR1 is SGHTA and CDR2 is FQGTGA. The CDR3 DNA reads as TGTGCCAGCAGCTTAATCTCGGCCCAGCGGGAGTCCTACAATGAGCAGTTCTTC. It encodes CASSLISAQRESYNEQFF.

The chain recombines TRBV5-5 with TRBJ2-1; D is unresolved. The V and J ends lost 1 base and 0 bases respectively, with 8 bases between them. This CDR3 is built from 15 residues. Germline V gene sequence: CDR1 SGHKS, CDR2 YYEKEE (reference sequence). The CDR3 spells CASSLTPHSYNEQFF. DNA of the CDR3: TGTGCCAGCAGCTTGACCCCGCACTCCTACAATGAGCAGTTCTTC.

V usage is TRBV5-5 and J usage is TRBJ2-1; D is unclear. CDR1 and CDR2 from the germline V gene are SGHKS and YYEKEE (reference sequence). This CDR3 is built from 14 residues. Trimming took off 4 bases at V and 5 bases at J, with 13 bases between the two ends. The CDR3 is CASSQTGPNNEQFF. CDR3 sequence (DNA): TGTGCCAGCAGCCAGACTGGACCAAACAATGAGCAGTTCTTC.

This clone has a handful of counts. V gene TRBV10-1 combines with J gene TRBJ2-7; 8 nucleotides agree with TRBD2. The CDR3 spans 12 residues. Germline V gene lookup returns CDR1 WNHNN and CDR2 SYGVQD (reference sequence). The trim removed 5 bases at V and 6 bases at J, leaving 3 bases unmatched. This chain's CDR3 is CASSPGTSEQYF. The CDR3 DNA reads TGCGCCAGCAGTCCCGGGACTAGCGAGCAGTACTTC.